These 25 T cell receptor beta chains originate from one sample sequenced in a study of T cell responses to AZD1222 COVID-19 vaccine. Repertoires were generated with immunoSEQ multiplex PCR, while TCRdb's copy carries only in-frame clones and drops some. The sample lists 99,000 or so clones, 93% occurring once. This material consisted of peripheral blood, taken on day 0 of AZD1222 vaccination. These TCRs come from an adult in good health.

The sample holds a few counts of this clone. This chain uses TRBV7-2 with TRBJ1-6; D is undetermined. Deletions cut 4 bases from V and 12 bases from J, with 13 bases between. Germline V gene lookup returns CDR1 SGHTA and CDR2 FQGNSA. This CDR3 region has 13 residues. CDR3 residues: CASSSAPRRPLHF. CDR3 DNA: TGTGCCAGCAGCTCAGCCCCCCGAAGACCCCTCCACTTT.

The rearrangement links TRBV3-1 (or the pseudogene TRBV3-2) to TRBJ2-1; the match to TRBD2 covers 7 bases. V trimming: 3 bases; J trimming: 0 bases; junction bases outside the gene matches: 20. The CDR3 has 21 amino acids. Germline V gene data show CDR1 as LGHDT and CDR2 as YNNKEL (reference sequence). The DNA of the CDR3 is TGTGCCAGCAGCCACCTGGGGGAGGGACTCGAGCGGGCCAGCTCCTACAATGAGCAGTTCTTC. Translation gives CASSHLGEGLERASSYNEQFF.

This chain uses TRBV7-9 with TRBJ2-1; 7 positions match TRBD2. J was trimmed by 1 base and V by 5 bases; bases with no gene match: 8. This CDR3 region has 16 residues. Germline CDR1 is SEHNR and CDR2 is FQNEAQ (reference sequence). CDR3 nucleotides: TGTGCCAGCAGCCCTCGGACTAGTATTTCCTACAATGAGCAGTTCTTC. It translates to CASSPRTSISYNEQFF.

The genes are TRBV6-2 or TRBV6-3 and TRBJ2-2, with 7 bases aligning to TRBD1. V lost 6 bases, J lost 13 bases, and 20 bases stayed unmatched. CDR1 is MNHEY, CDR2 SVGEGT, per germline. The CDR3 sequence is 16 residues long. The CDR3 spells CASSLTTQGDRGLLFF. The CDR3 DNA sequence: TGTGCCAGCAGCCTTACTACCCAAGGGGACAGAGGTTTGCTGTTTTTT.

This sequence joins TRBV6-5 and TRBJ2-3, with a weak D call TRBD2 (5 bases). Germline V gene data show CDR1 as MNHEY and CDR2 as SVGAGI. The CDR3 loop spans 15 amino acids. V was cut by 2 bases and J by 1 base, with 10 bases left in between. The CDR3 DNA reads TGTGCCAGCAGTTACGCGGGTCCTGGCACAGATACGCAGTATTTT. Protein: CASSYAGPGTDTQYF.

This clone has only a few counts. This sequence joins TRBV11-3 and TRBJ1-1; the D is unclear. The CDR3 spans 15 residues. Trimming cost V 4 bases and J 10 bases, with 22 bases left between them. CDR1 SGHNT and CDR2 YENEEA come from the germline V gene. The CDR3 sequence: CASSSATPSNRGAFF. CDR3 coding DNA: TGTGCCAGCAGCTCAGCCACCCCCAGCAATCGCGGAGCTTTCTTT.

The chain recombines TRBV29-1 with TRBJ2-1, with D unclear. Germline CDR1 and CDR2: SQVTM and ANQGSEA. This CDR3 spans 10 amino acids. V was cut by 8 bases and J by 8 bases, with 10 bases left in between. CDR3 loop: CSPRPYEQFF. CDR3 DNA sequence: TGCAGCCCCCGTCCGTATGAGCAGTTCTTC.

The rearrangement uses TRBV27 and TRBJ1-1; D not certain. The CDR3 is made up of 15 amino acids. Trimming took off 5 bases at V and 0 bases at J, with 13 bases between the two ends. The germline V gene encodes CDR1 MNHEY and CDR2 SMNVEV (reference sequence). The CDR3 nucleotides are TGTGCCAGCAGTCCTCATCTGGACTTGAACACTGAAGCTTTCTTT. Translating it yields CASSPHLDLNTEAFF.

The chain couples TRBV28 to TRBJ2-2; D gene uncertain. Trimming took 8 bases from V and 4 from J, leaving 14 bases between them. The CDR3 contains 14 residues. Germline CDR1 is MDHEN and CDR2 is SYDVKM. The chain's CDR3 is CASLEYSITGELFF. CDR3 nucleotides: TGTGCCAGCTTGGAGTACTCGATCACCGGGGAGCTGTTTTTT. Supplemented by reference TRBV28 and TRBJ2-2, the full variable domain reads DVKVTQSSRYLVKRTGEKVFLECVQDMDHENMFWYRQDPGLGLRLIYFSYDVKMKEKGDIPEGYSVSREKKERFSLILESASTNQTSMYLCASLEYSITGELFFGEGSRLTVL.

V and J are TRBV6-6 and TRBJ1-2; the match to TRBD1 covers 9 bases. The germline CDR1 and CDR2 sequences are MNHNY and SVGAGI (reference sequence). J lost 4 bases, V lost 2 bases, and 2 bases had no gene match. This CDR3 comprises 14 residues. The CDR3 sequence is CASSYPDRGYGYTF. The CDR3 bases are TGTGCCAGCAGTTACCCGGACAGGGGCTATGGCTACACCTTC.

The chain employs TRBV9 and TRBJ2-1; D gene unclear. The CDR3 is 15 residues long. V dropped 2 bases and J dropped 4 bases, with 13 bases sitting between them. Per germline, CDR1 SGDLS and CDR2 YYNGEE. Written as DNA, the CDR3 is TGTGCCAGCAGCGTTAACGGTAACCCGTACAATGAGCAGTTCTTC. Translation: CASSVNGNPYNEQFF.

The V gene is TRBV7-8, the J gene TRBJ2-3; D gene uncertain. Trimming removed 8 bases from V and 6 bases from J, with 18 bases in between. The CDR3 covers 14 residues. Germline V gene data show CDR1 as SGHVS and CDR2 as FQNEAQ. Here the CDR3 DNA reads TGTGCCAGCCGTATTGGCGGCCGGGTGGATACGCAGTATTTT. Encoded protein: CASRIGGRVDTQYF.

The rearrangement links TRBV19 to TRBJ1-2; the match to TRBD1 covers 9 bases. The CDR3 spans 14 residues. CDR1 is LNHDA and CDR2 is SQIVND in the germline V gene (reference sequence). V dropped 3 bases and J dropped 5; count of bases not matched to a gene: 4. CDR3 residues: CASSITGGAYGYTF. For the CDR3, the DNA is TGTGCCAGTAGTATTACAGGGGGCGCATATGGCTACACCTTC.

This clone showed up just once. CDR3 amino acids: CAISERGGNTEAFF. DNA for the CDR3: TGTGCCATCAGTGAGCGGGGTGGGAACACTGAAGCTTTCTTT. The V gene is TRBV10-3, the J gene TRBJ1-1; D is undetermined. The CDR3 is 14 residues long. Germline values: CDR1 ENHRY, CDR2 SYGVKD. The V gene lost 2 bases and the J gene lost 1 base, with 8 bases spanning the gap.

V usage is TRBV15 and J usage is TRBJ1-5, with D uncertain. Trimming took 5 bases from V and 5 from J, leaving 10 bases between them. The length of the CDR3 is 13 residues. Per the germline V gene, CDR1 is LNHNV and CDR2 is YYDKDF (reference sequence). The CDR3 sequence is CATSLGRYQPQHF. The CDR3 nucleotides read TGTGCCACCAGCCTTGGGCGTTATCAGCCCCAGCATTTT.

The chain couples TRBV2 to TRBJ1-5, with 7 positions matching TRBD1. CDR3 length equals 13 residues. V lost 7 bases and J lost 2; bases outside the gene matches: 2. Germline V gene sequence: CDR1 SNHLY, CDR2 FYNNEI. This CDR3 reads CASKTGGNQPQHF. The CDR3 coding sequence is TGTGCCAGCAAAACAGGGGGCAATCAGCCCCAGCATTTT.

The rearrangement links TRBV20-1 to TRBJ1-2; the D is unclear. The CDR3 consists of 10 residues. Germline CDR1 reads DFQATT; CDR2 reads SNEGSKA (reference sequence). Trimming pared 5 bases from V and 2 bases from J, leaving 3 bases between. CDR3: CSAENYGYTF. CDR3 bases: TGCAGTGCTGAGAACTATGGCTACACCTTC.

The CDR3 DNA is TGCGCCAGCAGCCCCAGGGGGCAGGCAGATACGCAGTATTTT. This encodes CASSPRGQADTQYF. This sequence joins TRBV5-1 and TRBJ2-3, with 8 bases lining up with TRBD1. This CDR3 comprises 14 residues. Germline CDR1 reads SGHRS; CDR2 reads YFSETQ. The V and J ends lost 4 bases and 4 bases, in that order; junction bases with no gene match: 5. The variable domain in full, with the rest retrieved from reference TRBV5-1 and TRBJ2-3, is KAGVTQTPRYLIKTRGQQVTLSCSPISGHRSVSWYQQTPGQGLQFLFEYFSETQRNKGNFPGRFSGRQFSNSRSEMNVSTLELGDSALYLCASSPRGQADTQYFGPGTRLTVL.

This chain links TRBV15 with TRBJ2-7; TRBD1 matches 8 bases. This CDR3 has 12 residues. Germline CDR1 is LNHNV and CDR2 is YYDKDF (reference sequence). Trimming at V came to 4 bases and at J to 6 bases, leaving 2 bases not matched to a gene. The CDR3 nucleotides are TGTGCCACCAGCATACAGGGGGGCGAGCAGTACTTC. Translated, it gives CATSIQGGEQYF.

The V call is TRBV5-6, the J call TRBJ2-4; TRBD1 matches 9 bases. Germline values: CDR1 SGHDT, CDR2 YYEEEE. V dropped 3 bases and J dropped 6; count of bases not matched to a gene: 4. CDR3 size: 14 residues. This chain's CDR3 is CASSSPGQGNIQYF. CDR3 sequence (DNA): TGTGCCAGCAGCTCACCGGGACAGGGAAACATTCAGTACTTC.

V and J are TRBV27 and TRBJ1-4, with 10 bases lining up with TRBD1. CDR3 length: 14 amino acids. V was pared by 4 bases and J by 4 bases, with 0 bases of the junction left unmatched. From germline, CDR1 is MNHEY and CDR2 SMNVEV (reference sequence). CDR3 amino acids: CASSWTGGNEKLFF. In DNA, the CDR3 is TGTGCCAGCAGTTGGACAGGGGGTAATGAAAAACTGTTTTTT.

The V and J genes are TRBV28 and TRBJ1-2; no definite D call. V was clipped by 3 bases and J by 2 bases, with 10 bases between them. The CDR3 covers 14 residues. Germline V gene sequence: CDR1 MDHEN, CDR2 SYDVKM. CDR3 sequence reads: CASSFGRRNYGYTF. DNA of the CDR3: TGTGCCAGCAGTTTTGGCAGGCGGAACTATGGCTACACCTTC.

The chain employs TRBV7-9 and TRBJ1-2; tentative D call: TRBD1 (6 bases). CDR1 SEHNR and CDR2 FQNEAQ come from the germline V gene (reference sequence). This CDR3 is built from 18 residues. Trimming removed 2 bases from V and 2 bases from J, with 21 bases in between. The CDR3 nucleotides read TGTGCCAGCAGCTTATCGGGACACTCCTCTAAATCCAACTATGGCTACACCTTC. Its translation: CASSLSGHSSKSNYGYTF.

The CDR3 sequence: CARGQRIASTDTQYF. The DNA of the CDR3 is TGTGCCAGAGGACAGAGGATTGCTAGCACAGATACGCAGTATTTT. The rearrangement uses TRBV19 and TRBJ2-3; TRBD1 is a possible D gene (6 bases). There are 15 residues in the CDR3. Per germline, CDR1 LNHDA and CDR2 SQIVND (reference sequence). Trimming pared 9 bases from V and 0 bases from J, leaving 16 bases between.

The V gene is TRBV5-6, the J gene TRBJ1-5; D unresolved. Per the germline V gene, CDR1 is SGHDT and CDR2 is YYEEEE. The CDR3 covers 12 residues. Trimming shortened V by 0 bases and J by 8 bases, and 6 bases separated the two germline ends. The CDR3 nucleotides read TGTGCCAGCAGCTTGGGGGGAGAGCCCCAGCATTTT. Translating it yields CASSLGGEPQHF.